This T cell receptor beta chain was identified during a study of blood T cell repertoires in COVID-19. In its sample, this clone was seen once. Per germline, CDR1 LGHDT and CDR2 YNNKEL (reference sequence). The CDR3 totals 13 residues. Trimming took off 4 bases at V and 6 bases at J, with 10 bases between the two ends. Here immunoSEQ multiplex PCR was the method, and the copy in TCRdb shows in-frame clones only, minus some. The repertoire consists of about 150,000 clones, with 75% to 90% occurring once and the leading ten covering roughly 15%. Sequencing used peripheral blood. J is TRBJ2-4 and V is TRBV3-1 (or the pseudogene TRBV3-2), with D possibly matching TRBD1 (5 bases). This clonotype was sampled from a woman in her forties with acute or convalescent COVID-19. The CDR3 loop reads CASSPGQRNIQYF. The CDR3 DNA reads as TGTGCCAGCAGCCCAGGACAAAGAAACATTCAGTACTTC.